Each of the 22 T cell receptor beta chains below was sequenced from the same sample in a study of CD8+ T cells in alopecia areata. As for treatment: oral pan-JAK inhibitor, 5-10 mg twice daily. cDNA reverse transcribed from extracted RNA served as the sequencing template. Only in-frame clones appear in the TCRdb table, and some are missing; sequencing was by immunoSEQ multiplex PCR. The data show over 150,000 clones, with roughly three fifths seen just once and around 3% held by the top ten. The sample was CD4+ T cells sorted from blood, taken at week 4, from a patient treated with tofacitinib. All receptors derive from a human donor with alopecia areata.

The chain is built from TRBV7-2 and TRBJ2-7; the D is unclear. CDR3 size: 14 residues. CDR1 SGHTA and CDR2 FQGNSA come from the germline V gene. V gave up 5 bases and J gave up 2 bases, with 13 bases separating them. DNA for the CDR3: TGTGCCAGCAGCCTCCTCGGCCCCACCTACGAGCAGTACTTC. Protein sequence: CASSLLGPTYEQYF. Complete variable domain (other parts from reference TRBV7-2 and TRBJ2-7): GAGVSQSPSNKVTEKGKDVELRCDPISGHTALYWYRQSLGQGLEFLIYFQGNSAPDKSGLPSDRFSAERTGGSVSTLTIQRTQQEDSAVYLCASSLLGPTYEQYFGPGTRLTVT.

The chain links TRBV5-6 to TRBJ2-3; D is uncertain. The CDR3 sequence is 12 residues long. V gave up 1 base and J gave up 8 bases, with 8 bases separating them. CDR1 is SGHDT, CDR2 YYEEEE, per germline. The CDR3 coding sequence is TGTGCCAGCAGCTTGTCCCCCCTTACGCAGTATTTT. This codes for CASSLSPLTQYF.

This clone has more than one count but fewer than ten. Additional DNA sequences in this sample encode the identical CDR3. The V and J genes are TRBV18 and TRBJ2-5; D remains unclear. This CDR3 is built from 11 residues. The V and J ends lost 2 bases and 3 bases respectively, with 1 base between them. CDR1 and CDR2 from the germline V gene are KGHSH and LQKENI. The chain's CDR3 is CASSPEETQYF. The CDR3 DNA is TGTGCCAGCTCACCAGAAGAGACCCAGTACTTC.

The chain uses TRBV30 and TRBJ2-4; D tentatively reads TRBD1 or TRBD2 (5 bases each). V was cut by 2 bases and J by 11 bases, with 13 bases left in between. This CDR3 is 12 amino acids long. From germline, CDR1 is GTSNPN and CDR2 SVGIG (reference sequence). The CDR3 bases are TGTGCCTGGAGTACCGGGACCCCCGTTCAGTACTTC. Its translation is CAWSTGTPVQYF.

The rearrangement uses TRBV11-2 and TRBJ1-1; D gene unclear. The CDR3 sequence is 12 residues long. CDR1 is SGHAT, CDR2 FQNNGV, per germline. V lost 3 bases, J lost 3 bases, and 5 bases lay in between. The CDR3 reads CASSFRDTEAFF. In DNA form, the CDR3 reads TGTGCCAGCAGCTTTAGGGACACTGAAGCTTTCTTT.

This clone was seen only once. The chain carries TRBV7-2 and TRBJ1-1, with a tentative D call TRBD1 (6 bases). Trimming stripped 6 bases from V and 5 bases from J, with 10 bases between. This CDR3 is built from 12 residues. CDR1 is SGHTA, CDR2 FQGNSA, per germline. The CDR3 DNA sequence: TGTGCCAGCAGTAGGGGGGGTACTGAAGCTTTCTTT. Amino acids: CASSRGGTEAFF.

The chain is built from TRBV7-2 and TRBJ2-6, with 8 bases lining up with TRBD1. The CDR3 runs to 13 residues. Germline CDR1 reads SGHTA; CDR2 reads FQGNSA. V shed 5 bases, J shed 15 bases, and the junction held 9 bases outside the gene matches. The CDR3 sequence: CASSLRDRPYLTF. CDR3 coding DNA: TGTGCCAGCAGCCTACGGGACAGGCCCTACCTGACTTTC.

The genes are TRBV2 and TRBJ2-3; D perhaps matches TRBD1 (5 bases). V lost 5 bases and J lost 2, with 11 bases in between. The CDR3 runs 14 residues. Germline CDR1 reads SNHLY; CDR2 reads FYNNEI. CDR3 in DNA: TGTGCCAGCAGTAGACAGAGCTACACAGATACGCAGTATTTT. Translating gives CASSRQSYTDTQYF.

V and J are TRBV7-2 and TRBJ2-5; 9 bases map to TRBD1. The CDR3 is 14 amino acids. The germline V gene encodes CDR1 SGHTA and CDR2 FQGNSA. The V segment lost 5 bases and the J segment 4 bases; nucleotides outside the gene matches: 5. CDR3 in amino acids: CASSPRTGAETQYF. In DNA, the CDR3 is TGTGCCAGCAGCCCAAGGACAGGGGCAGAGACCCAGTACTTC. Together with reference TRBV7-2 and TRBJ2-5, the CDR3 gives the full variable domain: GAGVSQSPSNKVTEKGKDVELRCDPISGHTALYWYRQSLGQGLEFLIYFQGNSAPDKSGLPSDRFSAERTGGSVSTLTIQRTQQEDSAVYLCASSPRTGAETQYFGPGTRLLVL.

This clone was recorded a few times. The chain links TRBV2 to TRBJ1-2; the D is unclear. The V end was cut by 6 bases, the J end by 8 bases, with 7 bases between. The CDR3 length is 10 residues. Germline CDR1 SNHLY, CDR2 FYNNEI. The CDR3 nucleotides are TGTGCCAGCAGGGAACTCGGCTACACCTTC. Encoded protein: CASRELGYTF. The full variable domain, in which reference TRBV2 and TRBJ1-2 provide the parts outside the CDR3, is EPEVTQTPSHQVTQMGQEVILRCVPISNHLYFYWYRQILGQKVEFLVSFYNNEISEKSEIFDDQFSVERPDGSNFTLKIRSTKLEDSAMYFCASRELGYTFGSGTRLTVV.

The CDR3 sequence is CASSYRSNQPQHF. Here the CDR3 DNA reads TGTGCCAGCAGTTACCGAAGCAATCAGCCCCAGCATTTT. The V and J genes are TRBV6-5 and TRBJ1-5, with D hard to call. Trimming shortened V by 2 bases and J by 1 base, and 3 bases separated the two germline ends. Germline loops: CDR1 MNHEY, CDR2 SVGAGI. There are 13 residues in the CDR3.

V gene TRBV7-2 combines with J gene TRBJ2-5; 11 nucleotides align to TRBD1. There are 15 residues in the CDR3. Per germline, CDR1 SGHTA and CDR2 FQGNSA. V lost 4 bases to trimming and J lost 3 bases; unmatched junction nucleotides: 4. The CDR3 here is CASSWGQGGEETQYF. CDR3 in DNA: TGTGCCAGCAGCTGGGGACAGGGGGGAGAAGAGACCCAGTACTTC.

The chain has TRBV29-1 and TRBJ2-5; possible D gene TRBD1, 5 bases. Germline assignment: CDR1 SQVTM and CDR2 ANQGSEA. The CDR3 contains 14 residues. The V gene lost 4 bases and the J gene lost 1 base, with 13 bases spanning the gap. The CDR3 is CSVGAGNTQETQYF. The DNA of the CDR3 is TGCAGCGTTGGAGCAGGGAACACCCAAGAGACCCAGTACTTC. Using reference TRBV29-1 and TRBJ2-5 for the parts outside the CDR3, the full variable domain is SAVISQKPSRDICQRGTSLTIQCQVDSQVTMMFWYRQQPGQSLTLIATANQGSEATYESGFVIDKFPISRPNLTFSTLTVSNMSPEDSSIYLCSVGAGNTQETQYFGPGTRLLVL.

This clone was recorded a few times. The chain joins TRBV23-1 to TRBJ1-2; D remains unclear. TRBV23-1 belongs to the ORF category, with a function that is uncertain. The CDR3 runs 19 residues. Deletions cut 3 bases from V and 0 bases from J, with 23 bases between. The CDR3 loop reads CASSHPLTEGGNPNYGYTF. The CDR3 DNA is TGCGCCAGCAGTCATCCTCTGACCGAAGGAGGAAACCCTAACTATGGCTACACCTTC.

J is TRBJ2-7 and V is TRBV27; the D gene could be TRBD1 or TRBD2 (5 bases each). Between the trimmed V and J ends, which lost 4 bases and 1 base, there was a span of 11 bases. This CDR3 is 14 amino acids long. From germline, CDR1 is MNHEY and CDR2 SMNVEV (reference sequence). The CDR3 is CASSYRDPSYEQYF. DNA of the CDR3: TGTGCCAGCAGTTACCGGGACCCTTCCTACGAGCAGTACTTC.

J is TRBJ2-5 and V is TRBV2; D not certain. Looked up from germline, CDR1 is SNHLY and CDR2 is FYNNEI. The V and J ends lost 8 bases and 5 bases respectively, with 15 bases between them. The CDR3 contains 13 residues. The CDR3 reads CASGGVPWETQYF. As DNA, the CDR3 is TGTGCCAGCGGTGGGGTTCCGTGGGAGACCCAGTACTTC.

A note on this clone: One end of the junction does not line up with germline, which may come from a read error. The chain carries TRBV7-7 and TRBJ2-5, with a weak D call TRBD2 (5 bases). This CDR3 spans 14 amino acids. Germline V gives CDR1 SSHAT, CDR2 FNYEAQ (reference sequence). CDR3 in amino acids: CASSLAPAAETQYF. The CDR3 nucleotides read TGTGCTAGCAGCTTAGCGCCAGCCGCGGAGACCCAGTACTTC.

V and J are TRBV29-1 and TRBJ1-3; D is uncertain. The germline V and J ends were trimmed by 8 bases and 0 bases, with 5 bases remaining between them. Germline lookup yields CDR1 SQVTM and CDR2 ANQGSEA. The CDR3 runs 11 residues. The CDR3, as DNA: TGCAGCATAACCTCTGGAAACACCATATATTTT. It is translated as CSITSGNTIYF.

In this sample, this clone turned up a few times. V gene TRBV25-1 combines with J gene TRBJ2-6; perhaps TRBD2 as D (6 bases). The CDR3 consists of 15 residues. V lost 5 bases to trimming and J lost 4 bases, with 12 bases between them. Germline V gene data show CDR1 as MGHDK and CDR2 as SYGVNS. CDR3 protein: CASSIGGAGANVLTF. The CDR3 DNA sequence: TGTGCCAGCAGTATTGGAGGGGCCGGGGCCAACGTCCTGACTTTC.

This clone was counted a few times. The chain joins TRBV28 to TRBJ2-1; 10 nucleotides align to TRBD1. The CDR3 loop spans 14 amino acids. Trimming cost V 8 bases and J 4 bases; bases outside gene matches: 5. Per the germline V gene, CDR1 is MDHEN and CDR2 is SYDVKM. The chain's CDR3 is CASLRDRGYNEQFF. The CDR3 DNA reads TGTGCCAGCCTTCGGGACAGGGGATACAATGAGCAGTTCTTC.

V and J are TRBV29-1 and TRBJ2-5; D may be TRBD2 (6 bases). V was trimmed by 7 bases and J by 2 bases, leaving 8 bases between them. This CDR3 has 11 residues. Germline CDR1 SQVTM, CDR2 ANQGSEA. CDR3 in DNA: TGCAGCGCCGGGGGTCAAGAGACCCAGTACTTC. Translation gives CSAGGQETQYF.

CDR3 coding DNA: TGTGCCAGCAGCCCCGGACAGGGGGCGTTCTTC. This codes for CASSPGQGAFF. This sequence joins TRBV11-2 and TRBJ2-1; 11 nucleotides match TRBD1. The CDR3 has 11 residues. Germline V gene lookup returns CDR1 SGHAT and CDR2 FQNNGV. J lost 15 bases, V lost 5 bases, and 3 bases had no gene match.